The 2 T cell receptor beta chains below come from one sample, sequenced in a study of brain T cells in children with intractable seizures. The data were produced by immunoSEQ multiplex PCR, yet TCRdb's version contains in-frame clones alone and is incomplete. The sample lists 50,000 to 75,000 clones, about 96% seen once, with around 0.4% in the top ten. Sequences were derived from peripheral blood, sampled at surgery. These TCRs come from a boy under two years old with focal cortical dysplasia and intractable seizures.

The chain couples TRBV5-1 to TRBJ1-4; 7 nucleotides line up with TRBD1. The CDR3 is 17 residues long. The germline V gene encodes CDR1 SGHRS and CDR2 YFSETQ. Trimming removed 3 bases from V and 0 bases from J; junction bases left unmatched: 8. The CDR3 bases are TGCGCCAGCAGCTCAACCGGACAGGCCCCAACTAATGAAAAACTGTTTTTT. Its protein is CASSSTGQAPTNEKLFF. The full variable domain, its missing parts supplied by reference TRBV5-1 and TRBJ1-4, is KAGVTQTPRYLIKTRGQQVTLSCSPISGHRSVSWYQQTPGQGLQFLFEYFSETQRNKGNFPGRFSGRQFSNSRSEMNVSTLELGDSALYLCASSSTGQAPTNEKLFFGSGTQLSVL.

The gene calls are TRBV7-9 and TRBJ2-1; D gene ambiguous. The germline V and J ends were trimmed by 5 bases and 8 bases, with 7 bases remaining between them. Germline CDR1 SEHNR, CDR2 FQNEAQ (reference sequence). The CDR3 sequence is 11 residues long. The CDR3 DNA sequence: TGTGCCAGCAGCCGAGAATATGAGCAGTTCTTC. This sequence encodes CASSREYEQFF.